The rows below give T cell receptor beta chains drawn from one sample of a study of identical twins. TCRdb used MiXCR to reprocess the 5' RACE reads, holding one entry per CDR3 protein. The sample holds 450,000 to 650,000 distinct CDR3 sequences; more than 9% are singletons and the top ten take under 3%. The data also belong to a second study, concerning yellow fever vaccine responses in identical twins.

What was sequenced was PBMCs. Receptor source: a woman in her late teens or twenties in good health. The CDR3 runs from the conserved cysteine through the conserved F or W. Clone size is not always given. Where it is, it says once, few, many or a class for expanded clones.

CDR3aa: CASRGWGTEAFF
j_gene: TRBJ1-1
abundance: .
v_gene: TRBV27

CDR3aa: CAFCLDSSGGPSYNEQFF
j_gene: TRBJ2-1
abundance: few
v_gene: TRBV2

CDR3aa: CATSRDVMDNEQFF
j_gene: TRBJ2-1
abundance: few
v_gene: TRBV15

CDR3aa: CASNRETTDTQYF
j_gene: TRBJ2-3
abundance: few
v_gene: TRBV7-9

CDR3aa: CSAARGGTDTQYF
j_gene: TRBJ2-3
abundance: few
v_gene: TRBV20-1

CDR3aa: CASSSRTSGSTDTQYF
j_gene: TRBJ2-3
abundance: few
v_gene: TRBV6-5

CDR3aa: CASSVLQGVYTDTQYF
j_gene: TRBJ2-3
abundance: few
v_gene: TRBV7-9

CDR3aa: CASSLAVFPALTDTQYF
j_gene: TRBJ2-3
abundance: .
v_gene: TRBV5-1

CDR3aa: CASSRQGGYNEQFF
j_gene: TRBJ2-1
abundance: many
v_gene: TRBV6-2/TRBV6-3

CDR3aa: CSAFTGTANYGYTF
j_gene: TRBJ1-2
abundance: few
v_gene: TRBV20-1

CDR3aa: CASSRGTGGGGNTEAFF
j_gene: TRBJ1-1
abundance: many
v_gene: TRBV4-2

CDR3aa: CATSRPPGAQETQYF
j_gene: TRBJ2-5
abundance: few
v_gene: TRBV15

CDR3aa: CASSNQGLAEENGRNEQFF
j_gene: TRBJ2-1
abundance: .
v_gene: TRBV18

CDR3aa: CASSLRASGYNEQFF
j_gene: TRBJ2-1
abundance: .
v_gene: TRBV7-6

CDR3aa: CSAKDSSRFYEQYF
j_gene: TRBJ2-7
abundance: few
v_gene: TRBV20-1

CDR3aa: CATSDSSTQYQETQYF
j_gene: TRBJ2-5
abundance: few
v_gene: TRBV24-1

CDR3aa: CASSPGTGNQFGYTF
j_gene: TRBJ1-2
abundance: few
v_gene: TRBV5-1

CDR3aa: CASSLGGSPDTGELFF
j_gene: TRBJ2-2
abundance: .
v_gene: TRBV9

CDR3aa: CATSDPRGQINEQFF
j_gene: TRBJ2-1
abundance: .
v_gene: TRBV24-1

CDR3aa: CASSPGARETEAFF
j_gene: TRBJ1-1
abundance: few
v_gene: TRBV18

CDR3aa: CASSLNGGTYTGELFF
j_gene: TRBJ2-2
abundance: .
v_gene: TRBV13

CDR3aa: CASSQGTGLNYEQYF
j_gene: TRBJ2-7
abundance: many
v_gene: TRBV4-1

CDR3aa: CASSVDRDLLNTEAFF
j_gene: TRBJ1-1
abundance: .
v_gene: TRBV12-3/TRBV12-4

CDR3aa: CAWSKARVTGELFF
j_gene: TRBJ2-2
abundance: few
v_gene: TRBV30

CDR3aa: CATSDLGSSGAEQFF
j_gene: TRBJ2-1
abundance: many
v_gene: TRBV24-1

CDR3aa: CASSSDPNTEAFF
j_gene: TRBJ1-1
abundance: many
v_gene: TRBV18

CDR3aa: CASSWGRSSPNTGELFF
j_gene: TRBJ2-2
abundance: few
v_gene: TRBV7-8

CDR3aa: CASSPLEIPQETQYF
j_gene: TRBJ2-5
abundance: .
v_gene: TRBV18

CDR3aa: CASSLGVLAGVPYEQYF
j_gene: TRBJ2-7
abundance: .
v_gene: TRBV7-2

CDR3aa: CASSEDNPRWNEQYF
j_gene: TRBJ2-7
abundance: .
v_gene: TRBV6-1

CDR3aa: CSARAMLWNTEAFF
j_gene: TRBJ1-1
abundance: .
v_gene: TRBV20-1

CDR3aa: CASSLGQGDPVYYEQYF
j_gene: TRBJ2-7
abundance: .
v_gene: TRBV11-2

CDR3aa: CASSQGPETANTDTQYF
j_gene: TRBJ2-3
abundance: many
v_gene: TRBV4-3

CDR3aa: CASSLITGQGETQYF
j_gene: TRBJ2-5
abundance: few
v_gene: TRBV7-9

CDR3aa: CASSQGGGVGHGTQYF
j_gene: TRBJ2-3
abundance: few
v_gene: TRBV3-1

CDR3aa: CSARDLGGDTYEQYF
j_gene: TRBJ2-7
abundance: .
v_gene: TRBV20-1

CDR3aa: CSARDPGVNSYNEQFF
j_gene: TRBJ2-1
abundance: many
v_gene: TRBV20-1